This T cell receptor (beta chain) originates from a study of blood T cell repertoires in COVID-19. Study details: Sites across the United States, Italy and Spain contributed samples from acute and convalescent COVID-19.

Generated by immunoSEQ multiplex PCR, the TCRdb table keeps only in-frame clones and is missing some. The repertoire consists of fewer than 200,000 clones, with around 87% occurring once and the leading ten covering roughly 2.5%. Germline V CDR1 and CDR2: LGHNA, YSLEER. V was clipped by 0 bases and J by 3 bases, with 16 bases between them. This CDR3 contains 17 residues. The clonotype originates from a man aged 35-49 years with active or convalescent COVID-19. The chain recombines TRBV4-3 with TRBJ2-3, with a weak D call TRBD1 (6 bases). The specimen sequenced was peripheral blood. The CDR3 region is CASSQDALDSKTDTQYF. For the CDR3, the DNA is TGCGCCAGCAGCCAAGATGCTTTGGACAGCAAGACAGATACGCAGTATTTT.